This T cell receptor (beta chain) comes out of a study of T cell changes during pregnancy in multiple sclerosis. A single count supports this clone. Trimming cost V 2 bases and J 9 bases; bases outside gene matches: 1. Germline V CDR1 and CDR2: WSHSY, SAAADI. This CDR3 region has 12 residues. Sequencing used immunoSEQ multiplex PCR; TCRdb keeps in-frame clones, though not all of them. The table includes around 62,000 clones, roughly 93% detected once. This rearrangement joins TRBV10-2 to TRBJ2-1; 7 bases line up with TRBD2. The specimen comprised CD8+ T cells from peripheral blood mononuclear cells, sampled in the second trimester of pregnancy. The receptor was derived from a female donor with multiple sclerosis, enrolled in a pregnancy study. The CDR3 coding sequence is TGCGCCAGCAGTGAGGGGGGGGGTGAGCAGTTCTTC. Its protein product is CASSEGGGEQFF.